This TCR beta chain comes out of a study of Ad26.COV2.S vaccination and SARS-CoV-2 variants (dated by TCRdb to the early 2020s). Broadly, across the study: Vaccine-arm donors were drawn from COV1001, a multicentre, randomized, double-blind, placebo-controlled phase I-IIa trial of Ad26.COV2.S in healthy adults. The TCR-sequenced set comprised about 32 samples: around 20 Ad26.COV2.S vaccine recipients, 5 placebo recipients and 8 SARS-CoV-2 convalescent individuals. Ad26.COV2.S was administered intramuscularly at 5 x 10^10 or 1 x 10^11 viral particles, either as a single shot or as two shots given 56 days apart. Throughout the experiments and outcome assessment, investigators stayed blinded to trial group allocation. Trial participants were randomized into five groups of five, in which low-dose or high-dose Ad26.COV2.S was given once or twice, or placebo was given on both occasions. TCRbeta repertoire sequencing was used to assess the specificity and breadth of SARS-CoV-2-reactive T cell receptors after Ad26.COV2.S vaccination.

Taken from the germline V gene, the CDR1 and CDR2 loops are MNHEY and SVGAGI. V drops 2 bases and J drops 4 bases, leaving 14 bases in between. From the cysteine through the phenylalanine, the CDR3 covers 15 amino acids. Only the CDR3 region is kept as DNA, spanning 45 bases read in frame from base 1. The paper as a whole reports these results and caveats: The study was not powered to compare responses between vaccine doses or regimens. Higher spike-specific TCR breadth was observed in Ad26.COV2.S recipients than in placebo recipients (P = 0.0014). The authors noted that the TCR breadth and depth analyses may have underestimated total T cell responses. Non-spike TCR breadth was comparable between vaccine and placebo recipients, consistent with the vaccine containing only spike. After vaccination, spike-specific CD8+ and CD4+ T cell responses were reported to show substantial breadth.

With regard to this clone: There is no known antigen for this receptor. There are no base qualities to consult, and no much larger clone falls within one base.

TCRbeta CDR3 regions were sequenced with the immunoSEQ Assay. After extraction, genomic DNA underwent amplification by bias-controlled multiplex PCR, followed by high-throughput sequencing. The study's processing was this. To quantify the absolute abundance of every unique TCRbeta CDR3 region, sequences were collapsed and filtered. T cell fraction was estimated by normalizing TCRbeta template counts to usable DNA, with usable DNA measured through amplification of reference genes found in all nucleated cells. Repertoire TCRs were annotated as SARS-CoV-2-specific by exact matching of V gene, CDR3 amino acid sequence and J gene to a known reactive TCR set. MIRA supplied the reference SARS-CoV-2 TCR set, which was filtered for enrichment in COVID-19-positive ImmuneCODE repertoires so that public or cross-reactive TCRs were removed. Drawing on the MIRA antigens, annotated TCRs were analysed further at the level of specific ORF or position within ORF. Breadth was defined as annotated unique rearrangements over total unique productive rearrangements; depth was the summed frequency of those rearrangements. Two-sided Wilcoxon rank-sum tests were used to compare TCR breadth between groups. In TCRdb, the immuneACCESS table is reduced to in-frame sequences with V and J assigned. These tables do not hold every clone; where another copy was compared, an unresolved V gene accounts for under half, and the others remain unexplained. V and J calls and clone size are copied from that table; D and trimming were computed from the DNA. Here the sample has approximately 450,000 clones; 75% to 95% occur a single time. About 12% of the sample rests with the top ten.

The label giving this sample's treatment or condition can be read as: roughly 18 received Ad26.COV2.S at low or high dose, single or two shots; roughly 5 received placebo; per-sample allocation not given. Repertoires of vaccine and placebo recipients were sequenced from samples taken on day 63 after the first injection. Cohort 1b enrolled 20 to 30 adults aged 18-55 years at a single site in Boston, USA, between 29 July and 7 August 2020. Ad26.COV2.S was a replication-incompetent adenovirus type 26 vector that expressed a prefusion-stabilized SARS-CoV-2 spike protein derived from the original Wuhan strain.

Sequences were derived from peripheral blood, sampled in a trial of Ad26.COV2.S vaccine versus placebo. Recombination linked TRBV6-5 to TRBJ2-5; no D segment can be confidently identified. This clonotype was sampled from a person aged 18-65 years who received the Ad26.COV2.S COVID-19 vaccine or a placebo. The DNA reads TGTGCCAGCAGTTACGAGGACGGCGTTGGAGAGACCCAGTACTTC. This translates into CASSYEDGVGETQYF.